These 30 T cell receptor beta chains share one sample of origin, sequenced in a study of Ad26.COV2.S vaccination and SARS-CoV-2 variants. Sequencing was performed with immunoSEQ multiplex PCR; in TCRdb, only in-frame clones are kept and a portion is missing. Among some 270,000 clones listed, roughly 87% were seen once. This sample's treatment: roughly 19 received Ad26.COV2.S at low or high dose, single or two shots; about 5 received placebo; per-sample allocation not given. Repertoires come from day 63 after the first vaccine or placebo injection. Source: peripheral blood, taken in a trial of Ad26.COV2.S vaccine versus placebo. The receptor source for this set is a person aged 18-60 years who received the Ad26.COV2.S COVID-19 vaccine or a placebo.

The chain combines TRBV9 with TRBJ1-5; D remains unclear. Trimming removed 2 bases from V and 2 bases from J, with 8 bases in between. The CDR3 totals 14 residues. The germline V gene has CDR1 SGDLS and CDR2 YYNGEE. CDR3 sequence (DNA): TGTGCCAGCAGCGTTAATGACGGCAATCAGCCCCAGCATTTT. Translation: CASSVNDGNQPQHF.

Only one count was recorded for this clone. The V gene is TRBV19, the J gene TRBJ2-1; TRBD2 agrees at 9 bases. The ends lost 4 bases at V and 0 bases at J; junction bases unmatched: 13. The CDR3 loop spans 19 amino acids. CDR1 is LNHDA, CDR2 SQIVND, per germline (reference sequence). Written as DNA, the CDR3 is TGTGCCAGTAGTACCCGGAGGAGCGGGGGGCTTGGCTCCTACAATGAGCAGTTCTTC. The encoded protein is CASSTRRSGGLGSYNEQFF.

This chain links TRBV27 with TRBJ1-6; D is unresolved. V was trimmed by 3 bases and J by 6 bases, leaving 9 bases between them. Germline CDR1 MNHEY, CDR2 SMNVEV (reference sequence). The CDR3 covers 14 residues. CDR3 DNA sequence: TGTGCCAGCAGTTTGTTGGGGTTTAATTCACCCCTCCACTTT. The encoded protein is CASSLLGFNSPLHF.

The CDR3 DNA reads as TGTGCCAGTAGTGTACAGGGAGGGGCGAATTCACCCCTCCACTTT. Protein product: CASSVQGGANSPLHF. This chain links TRBV19 with TRBJ1-6; tentatively, D is TRBD1 (6 bases). The germline V gene encodes CDR1 LNHDA and CDR2 SQIVND (reference sequence). The CDR3 consists of 15 residues. V was clipped by 5 bases and J by 7 bases, with 15 bases between them. Based on the CDR3 plus reference TRBV19 and TRBJ1-6, the full variable domain is DGGITQSPKYLFRKEGQNVTLSCEQNLNHDAMYWYRQDPGQGLRLIYYSQIVNDFQKGDIAEGYSVSREKKESFPLTVTSAQKNPTAFYLCASSVQGGANSPLHFGNGTRLTVT.

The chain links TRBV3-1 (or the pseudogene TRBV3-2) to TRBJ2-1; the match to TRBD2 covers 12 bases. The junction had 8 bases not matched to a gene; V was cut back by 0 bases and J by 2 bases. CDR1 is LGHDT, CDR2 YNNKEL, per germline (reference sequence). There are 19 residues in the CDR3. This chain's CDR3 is CASSQDPILAGGAYNEQFF. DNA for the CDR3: TGTGCCAGCAGCCAAGATCCCATACTAGCGGGAGGAGCCTACAATGAGCAGTTCTTC.

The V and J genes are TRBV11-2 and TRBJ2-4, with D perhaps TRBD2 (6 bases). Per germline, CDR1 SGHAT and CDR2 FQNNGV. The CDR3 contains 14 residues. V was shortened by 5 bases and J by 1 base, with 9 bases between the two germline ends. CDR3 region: CASSPGLAKNIQYF. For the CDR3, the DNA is TGTGCCAGCAGCCCGGGACTCGCCAAAAACATTCAGTACTTC.

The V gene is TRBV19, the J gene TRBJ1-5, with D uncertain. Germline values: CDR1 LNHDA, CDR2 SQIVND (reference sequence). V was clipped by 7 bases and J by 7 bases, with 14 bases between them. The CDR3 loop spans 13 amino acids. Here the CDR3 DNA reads TGTGCCAGTAAGGCGGCAGGAAAGCAGCCCCAGCATTTT. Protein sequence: CASKAAGKQPQHF.

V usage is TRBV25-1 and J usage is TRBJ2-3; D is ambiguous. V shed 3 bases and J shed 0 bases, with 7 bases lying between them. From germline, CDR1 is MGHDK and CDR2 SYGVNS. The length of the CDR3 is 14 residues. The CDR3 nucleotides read TGTGCCAGCAGTGACACGGGTAGCACAGATACGCAGTATTTT. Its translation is CASSDTGSTDTQYF.

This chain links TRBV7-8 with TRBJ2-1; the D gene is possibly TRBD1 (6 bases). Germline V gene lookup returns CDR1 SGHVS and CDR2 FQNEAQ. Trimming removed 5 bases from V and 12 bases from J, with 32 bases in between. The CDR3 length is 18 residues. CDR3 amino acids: CASSLELFGGLWTQGQFF. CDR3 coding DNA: TGTGCCAGCAGCCTAGAGCTCTTTGGGGGCCTCTGGACACAGGGGCAGTTCTTC.

CDR3 protein: CASSPILAGNTGELFF. The DNA of the CDR3 is TGTGCCAGCAGTCCCATACTAGCGGGCAACACCGGGGAGCTGTTTTTT. V usage is TRBV28 and J usage is TRBJ2-2, with 9 positions matching TRBD2. Unmatched junction bases numbered 6, after V lost 5 bases and J lost 2 bases. CDR1 and CDR2 (germline): MDHEN, SYDVKM. CDR3 length: 16 amino acids.

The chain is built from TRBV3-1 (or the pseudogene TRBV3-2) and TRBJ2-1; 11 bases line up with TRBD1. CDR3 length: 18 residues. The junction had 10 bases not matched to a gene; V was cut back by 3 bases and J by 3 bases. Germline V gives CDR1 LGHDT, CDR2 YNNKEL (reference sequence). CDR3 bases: TGTGCCAGCAGCCAGCCCCTGAAGGACAGGGGGCTCTACAATGAGCAGTTCTTC. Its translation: CASSQPLKDRGLYNEQFF.

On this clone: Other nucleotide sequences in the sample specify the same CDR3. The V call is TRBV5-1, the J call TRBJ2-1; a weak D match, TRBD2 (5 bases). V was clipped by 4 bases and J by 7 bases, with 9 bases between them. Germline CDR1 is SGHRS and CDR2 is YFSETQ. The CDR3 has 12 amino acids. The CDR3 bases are TGCGCCAGCAGCCTACTAGGGAATGAGCAGTTCTTC. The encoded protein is CASSLLGNEQFF.

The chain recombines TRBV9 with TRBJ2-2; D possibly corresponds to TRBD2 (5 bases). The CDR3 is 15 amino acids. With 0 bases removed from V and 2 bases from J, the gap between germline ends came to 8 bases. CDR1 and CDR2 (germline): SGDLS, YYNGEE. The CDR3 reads CASSVAGSNTGELFF. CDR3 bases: TGTGCCAGCAGCGTAGCGGGGTCTAACACCGGGGAGCTGTTTTTT.

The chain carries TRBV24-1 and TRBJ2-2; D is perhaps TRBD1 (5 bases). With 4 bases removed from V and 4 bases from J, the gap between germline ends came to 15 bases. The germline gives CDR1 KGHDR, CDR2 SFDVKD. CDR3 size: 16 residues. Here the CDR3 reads CATSEKQVTRTGELFF. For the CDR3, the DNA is TGTGCCACCAGTGAGAAACAGGTTACGCGCACCGGGGAGCTGTTTTTT.

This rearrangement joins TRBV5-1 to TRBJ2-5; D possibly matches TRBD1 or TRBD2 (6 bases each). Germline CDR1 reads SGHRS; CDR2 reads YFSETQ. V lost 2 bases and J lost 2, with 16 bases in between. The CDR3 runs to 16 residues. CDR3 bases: TGCGCCAGCAGCTTTGGAAAGGGGGGTCAACAAGAGACCCAGTACTTC. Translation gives CASSFGKGGQQETQYF.

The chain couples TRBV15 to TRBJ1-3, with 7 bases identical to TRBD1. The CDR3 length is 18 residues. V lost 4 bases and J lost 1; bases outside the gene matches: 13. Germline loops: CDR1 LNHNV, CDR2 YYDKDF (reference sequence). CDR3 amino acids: CATSTGAGTALSGNTIYF. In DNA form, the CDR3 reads TGTGCCACCAGCACAGGGGCCGGGACAGCGCTTTCTGGAAACACCATATATTTT.

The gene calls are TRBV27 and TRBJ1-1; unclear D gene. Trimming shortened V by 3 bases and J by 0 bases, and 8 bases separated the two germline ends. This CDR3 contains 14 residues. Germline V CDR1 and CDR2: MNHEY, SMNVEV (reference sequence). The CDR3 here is CASSFGVMNTEAFF. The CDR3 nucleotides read TGTGCCAGCAGTTTTGGGGTCATGAACACTGAAGCTTTCTTT.

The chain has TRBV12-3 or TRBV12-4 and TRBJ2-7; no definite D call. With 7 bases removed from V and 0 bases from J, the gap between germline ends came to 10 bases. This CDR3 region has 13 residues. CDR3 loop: CASTRNNSYEQYV. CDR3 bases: TGTGCCAGCACCCGGAATAACTCCTACGAGCAGTACGTC.

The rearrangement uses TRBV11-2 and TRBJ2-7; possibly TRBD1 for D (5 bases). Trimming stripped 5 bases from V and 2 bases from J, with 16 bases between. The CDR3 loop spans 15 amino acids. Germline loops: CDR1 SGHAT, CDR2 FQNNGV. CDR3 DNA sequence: TGTGCCAGCAGCCCTCAGATCGACAGAGCCTACGAGCAGTACTTC. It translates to CASSPQIDRAYEQYF.

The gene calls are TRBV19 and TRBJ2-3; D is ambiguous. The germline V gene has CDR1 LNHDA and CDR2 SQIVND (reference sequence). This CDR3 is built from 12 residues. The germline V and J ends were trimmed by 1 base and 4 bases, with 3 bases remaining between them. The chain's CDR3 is CASSIVADTQYF. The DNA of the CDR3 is TGTGCCAGTAGTATAGTTGCAGATACGCAGTATTTT.

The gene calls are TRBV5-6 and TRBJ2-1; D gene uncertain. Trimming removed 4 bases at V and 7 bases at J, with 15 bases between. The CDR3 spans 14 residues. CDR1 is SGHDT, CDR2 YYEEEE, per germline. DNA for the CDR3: TGTGCCAGCAGCCTTGGGCTTCTTTTAAATGAGCAGTTCTTC. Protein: CASSLGLLLNEQFF.

CDR3 DNA sequence: TGTGCCAGCAGAATGGGGGGGGGCTCCCTAGAGACCCAGTACTTC. Amino acid sequence: CASRMGGGSLETQYF. The rearrangement links TRBV2 to TRBJ2-5; perhaps TRBD2 as D (7 bases). This CDR3 region has 15 residues. V was pared by 6 bases and J by 4 bases, with 18 bases between. Germline V gives CDR1 SNHLY, CDR2 FYNNEI.

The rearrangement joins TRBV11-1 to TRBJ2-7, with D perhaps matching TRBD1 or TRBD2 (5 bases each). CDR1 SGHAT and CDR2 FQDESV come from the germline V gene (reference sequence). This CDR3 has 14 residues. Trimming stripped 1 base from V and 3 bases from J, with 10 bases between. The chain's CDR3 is CASSLGDGRYEQYV. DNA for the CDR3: TGTGCCAGCAGCTTAGGGGACGGTCGCTACGAGCAGTACGTC.

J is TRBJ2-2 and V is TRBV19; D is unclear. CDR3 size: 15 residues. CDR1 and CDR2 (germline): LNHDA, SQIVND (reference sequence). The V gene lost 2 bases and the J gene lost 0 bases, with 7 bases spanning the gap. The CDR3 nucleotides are TGTGCCAGTAGTATACAAGCGTCGAACACCGGGGAGCTGTTTTTT. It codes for CASSIQASNTGELFF.

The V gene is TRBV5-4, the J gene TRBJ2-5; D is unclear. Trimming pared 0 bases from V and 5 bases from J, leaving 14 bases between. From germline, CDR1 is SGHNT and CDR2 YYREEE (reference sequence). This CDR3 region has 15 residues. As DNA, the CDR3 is TGTGCCAGCAGCTTGGGGGCTTCCCCTGGGGAGACCCAGTACTTC. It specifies CASSLGASPGETQYF.

The CDR3 loop is CASTQDNEQFF. DNA for the CDR3: TGTGCCAGCACCCAGGACAATGAGCAGTTCTTC. The rearrangement joins TRBV3-1 (or the pseudogene TRBV3-2) to TRBJ2-1; D is ambiguous. Germline assignment: CDR1 LGHDT and CDR2 YNNKEL (reference sequence). The CDR3 spans 11 residues. The V gene lost 7 bases and the J gene lost 5 bases, with 6 bases spanning the gap.

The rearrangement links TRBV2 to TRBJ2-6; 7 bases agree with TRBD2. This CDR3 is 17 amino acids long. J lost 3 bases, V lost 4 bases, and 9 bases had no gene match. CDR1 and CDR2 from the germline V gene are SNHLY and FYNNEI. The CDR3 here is CASSVVRAGLGANVLTF. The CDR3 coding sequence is TGTGCCAGCAGTGTCGTTAGAGCGGGGCTTGGGGCCAACGTCCTGACTTTC.

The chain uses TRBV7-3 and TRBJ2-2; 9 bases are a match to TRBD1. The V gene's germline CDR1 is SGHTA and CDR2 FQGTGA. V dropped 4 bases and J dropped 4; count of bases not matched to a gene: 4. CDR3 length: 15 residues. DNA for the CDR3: TGTGCCAGCAGCTCCACAGGGGGCAGCACCGGGGAGCTGTTTTTT. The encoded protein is CASSSTGGSTGELFF.

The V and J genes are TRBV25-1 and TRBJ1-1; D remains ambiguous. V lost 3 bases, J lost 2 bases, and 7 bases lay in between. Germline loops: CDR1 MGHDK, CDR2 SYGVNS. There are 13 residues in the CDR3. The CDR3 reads CASSDVTNTEAFF. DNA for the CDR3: TGTGCCAGCAGTGATGTCACAAACACTGAAGCTTTCTTT.

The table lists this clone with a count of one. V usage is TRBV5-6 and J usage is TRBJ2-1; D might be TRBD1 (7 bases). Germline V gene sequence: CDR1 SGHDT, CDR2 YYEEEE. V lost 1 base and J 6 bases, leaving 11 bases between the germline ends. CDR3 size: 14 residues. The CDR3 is CASSLRQGGNEQFF. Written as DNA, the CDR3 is TGTGCCAGCAGCTTGAGACAGGGAGGCAATGAGCAGTTCTTC.